Shown below are 4 T cell receptor beta chains from a single sample sequenced in a study of cytomegalovirus exposure and HLA in healthy donors. Only in-frame clones appear in the TCRdb table, and some are missing; sequencing was by immunoSEQ multiplex PCR. The sample comprises hundreds of thousands of clones, around 78% of which are singletons, and around 5.4% rests with the top ten. Material: PBMCs. These receptors were taken from a woman under 30 in good health and CMV-seronegative.

The rearrangement joins TRBV9 to TRBJ2-7; D is possibly TRBD1 or TRBD2 (5 bases each). CDR3 length equals 13 residues. CDR1 and CDR2 (germline): SGDLS, YYNGEE. The V end lost 2 bases, the J end lost 7 bases, and 13 bases lay between the germline ends. The CDR3 coding sequence is TGTGCCAGCAGCGTGGGTCGGGGCGGGGAGCAGTACTTC. It translates to CASSVGRGGEQYF.

This clone came up a few times. The chain is built from TRBV19 and TRBJ1-2, with D possibly matching TRBD1 (6 bases). The CDR3 length is 14 residues. Germline assignment: CDR1 LNHDA and CDR2 SQIVND (reference sequence). The V end was cut by 2 bases, the J end by 7 bases, with 14 bases between. The CDR3 DNA reads TGTGCCAGTAGTATAATCAGGGGCGCGTTTGGCTACACCTTC. Residues: CASSIIRGAFGYTF.

The rearrangement joins TRBV27 to TRBJ1-1, with TRBD1 identical over 8 bases. V shed 4 bases and J 2 bases; nucleotides not matched to a gene: 15. The CDR3 extends over 18 amino acids. Germline CDR1 and CDR2: MNHEY and SMNVEV (reference sequence). The CDR3 loop is CASSSDRTGWSLNTEAFF. CDR3 in DNA: TGTGCCAGCAGTTCAGATAGGACAGGGTGGTCCCTAAACACTGAAGCTTTCTTT.

The V call is TRBV30, the J call TRBJ1-1; 9 bases line up with TRBD1. Per the germline V gene, CDR1 is GTSNPN and CDR2 is SVGIG (reference sequence). Trimming cost V 4 bases and J 7 bases; bases outside gene matches: 10. The CDR3 has 14 amino acids. Here the CDR3 DNA reads TGTGCCTGGAAAGGACAGGGGAGACGTGATGAAGCTTTCTTT. Protein sequence: CAWKGQGRRDEAFF.